Each of the 29 T cell receptor beta chains below was sequenced from the same sample in a study of blood T cells in healthy people across ages. A sample-barcoded 5' primer and a J-beta primer mix were used in a second PCR of roughly 7 to 11 cycles. One entry per CDR3 protein, called by TCRdb with MiXCR from the 5' RACE reads. The sample lists around 500,000 distinct CDR3 sequences; 25% to 35% were seen once. This same sample was also taken into another study, of T cells of mothers and their children.

The sample comprised blood. All receptors come from a boy between 2 and 10 years old in good health.

This sequence joins TRBV5-1 and TRBJ2-5, with 9 positions matching TRBD1. The V gene's germline CDR1 is SGHRS and CDR2 YFSETQ. Trimming at V came to 4 bases and at J to 4 bases, leaving 11 bases not matched to a gene. The CDR3 runs to 16 residues. The chain's CDR3 is CASSLSGQGSLETQYF. CDR3 sequence (DNA): TGCGCCAGCAGCCTGTCGGGACAGGGAAGCTTAGAGACCCAGTACTTC. Together with reference TRBV5-1 and TRBJ2-5, the CDR3 gives the full variable domain: KAGVTQTPRYLIKTRGQQVTLSCSPISGHRSVSWYQQTPGQGLQFLFEYFSETQRNKGNFPGRFSGRQFSNSRSEMNVSTLELGDSALYLCASSLSGQGSLETQYFGPGTRLLVL.

The table lists this clonotype with a few counts. V is TRBV7-9 and J is TRBJ2-3; no clear D. The V end lost 3 bases, the J end lost 3 bases, and 10 bases lay between the germline ends. Germline V gives CDR1 SEHNR, CDR2 FQNEAQ (reference sequence). The CDR3 sequence is 14 residues long. For the CDR3, the DNA is TGTGCCAGCAGCTTTAGACTGTGGACAGATACGCAGTATTTT. Translating gives CASSFRLWTDTQYF.

The V call is TRBV20-1, the J call TRBJ1-2; 11 bases are shared with TRBD1. V lost 6 bases, J lost 4 bases, and 10 bases stayed unmatched. The germline CDR1 and CDR2 sequences are DFQATT and SNEGSKA (reference sequence). The length of the CDR3 is 15 residues. The CDR3: CSATPGQGVVYGYTF. For the CDR3, the DNA is TGCAGTGCCACCCCGGGACAGGGGGTAGTCTATGGCTACACCTTC.

The V and J genes are TRBV29-1 and TRBJ2-2; 7 nucleotides match TRBD1. Germline trimming cut 6 bases from V and 7 bases from J; bases unmatched to any gene: 8. The germline gives CDR1 SQVTM, CDR2 ANQGSEA. This CDR3 contains 13 residues. CDR3 sequence (DNA): TGCAGCGTCGCGACAGGGCCGGTCGGGGAGCTGTTTTTT. The encoded protein is CSVATGPVGELFF.

The rearrangement joins TRBV10-3 to TRBJ2-5, with TRBD1 matching over 11 bases. Trimming took 2 bases from V and 4 from J; bases not matched to a gene: 0. Germline values: CDR1 ENHRY, CDR2 SYGVKD. The CDR3 runs to 14 residues. This CDR3 is CAISEGQGAETQYF. The CDR3 region has the DNA TGTGCCATCAGTGAGGGACAGGGGGCAGAGACCCAGTACTTC.

This clonotype has a handful of counts. The rearrangement uses TRBV12-3 or TRBV12-4 and TRBJ1-3; D gene uncertain. This CDR3 spans 16 amino acids. The ends were cut back, 2 bases at V and 0 bases at J, with 11 bases in the middle. As DNA, the CDR3 is TGTGCCAGCAGTTTACTGGGCATCATCTCTGGAAACACCATATATTTT. It translates to CASSLLGIISGNTIYF.

The CDR3 spells CASSPRRGGNTGELFF. CDR3 DNA: TGTGCCAGCAGCCCCCGTAGGGGGGGCAACACCGGGGAGCTGTTTTTT. The chain combines TRBV21-1 with TRBJ2-2; TRBD1, the table's D call, was not compared with the DNA. TRBV21-1 is classified as a pseudogene. This CDR3 is 16 amino acids long.

This clonotype was found a few times. The junction departs from the called germline gene at one end, perhaps through a read error. The gene calls are TRBV12-3 or TRBV12-4 and TRBJ2-5; 9 bases line up with TRBD1. This CDR3 region has 16 residues. This CDR3 is CTSSSSTGGGQETQYF. The CDR3 nucleotides are TGTACCAGCAGTTCTTCAACAGGGGGCGGTCAAGAGACCCAGTACTTC.

This clonotype has only a few counts. The chain employs TRBV12-3 or TRBV12-4 and TRBJ1-1; D perhaps matches TRBD1 (5 bases). The V end was cut by 6 bases, the J end by 1 base, with 12 bases between. The CDR3 runs 14 residues. The DNA of the CDR3 is TGTGCCAGCAGGACCGGGGGGGGGAACACTGAAGCTTTCTTT. Protein sequence: CASRTGGGNTEAFF.

The gene calls are TRBV11-2 and TRBJ2-7, with D unresolved. Trimming cost V 4 bases and J 3 bases, with 10 bases left between them. CDR3 length equals 13 residues. Germline V gives CDR1 SGHAT, CDR2 FQNNGV. CDR3 nucleotide sequence: TGTGCCAGCAGCTCCGACGTACTCTACGAGCAGTACTTC. It codes for CASSSDVLYEQYF. The variable domain in full, with the rest retrieved from reference TRBV11-2 and TRBJ2-7, is EAGVAQSPRYKIIEKRQSVAFWCNPISGHATLYWYQQILGQGPKLLIQFQNNGVVDDSQLPKDRFSAERLKGVDSTLKIQPAKLEDSAVYLCASSSDVLYEQYFGPGTRLTVT.

This clonotype has only a few counts. This chain joins TRBV20-1 and TRBJ2-5; TRBD1 is a possible D gene (6 bases). Germline V gene lookup returns CDR1 DFQATT and CDR2 SNEGSKA (reference sequence). With 3 bases removed from V and 5 bases from J, the gap between germline ends came to 16 bases. The CDR3 totals 14 residues. The CDR3 spells CSASPGQIRETQYF. CDR3 sequence (DNA): TGCAGTGCTAGCCCCGGACAGATCAGGGAGACCCAGTACTTC.

This chain connects TRBV14 to TRBJ2-1; 7 nucleotides agree with TRBD1. Gene TRBJ2-7 matches the end of the DNA better, so the J call may be wrong. The germline gives CDR1 SGHDN, CDR2 FVKESK. This CDR3 contains 17 residues. CDR3 in amino acids: CASSQQFVQGVRWEQYF. The CDR3 region has the DNA TGTGCCAGCAGCCAGCAGTTTGTTCAGGGGGTAAGATGGGAGCAGTACTTC.

The chain uses TRBV5-6 and TRBJ2-5; possibly TRBD1 for D (7 bases). The CDR3 covers 17 residues. V was clipped by 4 bases and J by 5 bases, with 24 bases between them. Germline-derived CDR1 and CDR2 are SGHDT and YYEEEE. CDR3 in amino acids: CASSHEGRQGGGETQYF. The CDR3 nucleotides are TGTGCCAGCAGCCACGAGGGACGACAGGGAGGAGGCGAGACCCAGTACTTC.

About this clonotype itself: A read error is likely, as this CDR3 ends without the conserved phenylalanine or tryptophan. The V call is TRBV20-1, the J call TRBJ2-5; TRBD2 matches 11 bases. CDR1 is DFQATT and CDR2 is SNEGSKA in the germline V gene (reference sequence). The CDR3 runs 15 residues. V was pared by 4 bases and J by 5 bases, with 9 bases of the junction left unmatched. The CDR3 DNA reads TGCAGTGCTATAACGGGACTAGCGGACGGGGAGACCCAGTACCTC. The encoded protein is CSAITGLADGETQYL.

Only a few counts were recorded for this clonotype. The V gene is TRBV6-6, the J gene TRBJ1-4; no reliable D call. Germline CDR1 reads MNHNY; CDR2 reads SVGAGI (reference sequence). V was shortened by 7 bases and J by 10 bases, with 13 bases between the two germline ends. The CDR3 runs to 12 residues. Here the CDR3 reads CASKAWVGKLFF. The CDR3 DNA sequence: TGTGCCAGCAAAGCGTGGGTAGGAAAACTGTTTTTT.

The chain employs TRBV7-2 and TRBJ2-1; 9 bases are a match to TRBD2. V was clipped by 1 base and J by 7 bases; unmatched bases: 5. The CDR3 contains 15 residues. CDR1 is SGHTA and CDR2 is FQGNSA in the germline V gene. DNA of the CDR3: TGTGCCAGCAGCTTAGTGGCTAGCGGGGCAAATGAGCAGTTCTTC. It specifies CASSLVASGANEQFF. The entire variable domain, with the rest obtained from reference TRBV7-2 and TRBJ2-1, is as follows: GAGVSQSPSNKVTEKGKDVELRCDPISGHTALYWYRQSLGQGLEFLIYFQGNSAPDKSGLPSDRFSAERTGGSVSTLTIQRTQQEDSAVYLCASSLVASGANEQFFGPGTRLTVL.

In this sample, this clonotype turned up once. The CDR3 sequence: CAWMGGFLNTEAFF. CDR3 nucleotides: TGTGCCTGGATGGGGGGATTTTTGAACACTGAAGCTTTCTTT. This chain uses TRBV30 with TRBJ1-1, with D possibly being TRBD1 (5 bases). Trimming left V 4 bases short and J 0 bases short, with 12 bases between. The CDR3 covers 14 residues. CDR1 GTSNPN and CDR2 SVGIG come from the germline V gene (reference sequence).

In the case of this clonotype: This could be a read error, since a much larger clone is one nucleotide away. This chain connects TRBV10-3 to TRBJ1-1, with D uncertain. Germline CDR1 ENHRY, CDR2 SYGVKD. There are 12 residues in the CDR3. The germline V and J ends were trimmed by 3 bases and 1 base, with 3 bases remaining between them. This CDR3 reads CAISDQNTEAFF. CDR3 nucleotides: TGTGCCATCAGTGACCAGAACACTGAAGCTTTCTTT.

This clonotype occurred a few times. The J gene is TRBJ2-5, the V gene TRBV11-2; D is undetermined. CDR1 SGHAT and CDR2 FQNNGV come from the germline V gene. This CDR3 has 14 residues. Trimming took off 5 bases at V and 4 bases at J, with 14 bases between the two ends. The CDR3 DNA sequence: TGTGCCAGCAGCCTCGACGCAGGTTTAGAGACCCAGTACTTC. Amino acids: CASSLDAGLETQYF.

The chain carries TRBV9 and TRBJ2-5, with D unresolved. The J call is uncertain, as TRBJ2-1 better fits the DNA end. CDR1 and CDR2 (germline): SGDLS, YYNGEE. The CDR3 is made up of 13 amino acids. CDR3 coding DNA: TGTGCCAGCAGCGATCAACAGCGAACAGAGCAGTTCTTC. The encoded protein is CASSDQQRTEQFF.

The chain carries TRBV28 and TRBJ2-3; 7 positions match TRBD2. After removal of 0 bases from V and 1 base from J, the junction contained 7 bases not matched to a gene. CDR1 MDHEN and CDR2 SYDVKM come from the germline V gene. The CDR3 loop spans 17 amino acids. The CDR3 is CASSLWGGRRGTDTQYF. In nucleotides, the CDR3 is TGTGCCAGCAGTTTATGGGGCGGGAGACGAGGCACAGATACGCAGTATTTT.

This chain uses TRBV7-2 with TRBJ2-7, with D perhaps TRBD1 (6 bases). Trimming removed 5 bases from V and 0 bases from J, with 14 bases in between. Germline V gene lookup returns CDR1 SGHTA and CDR2 FQGNSA. The CDR3 sequence is 15 residues long. The chain's CDR3 is CASSPTWTDSYEQYF. Written as DNA, the CDR3 is TGTGCCAGCAGCCCCACTTGGACAGACTCCTACGAGCAGTACTTC.

This clonotype was seen a few times. This sequence joins TRBV6-4 and TRBJ2-1; possibly TRBD1 or TRBD2 for D (5 bases each). Germline V gene sequence: CDR1 MRHNA, CDR2 SNTAGT. This CDR3 has 13 amino acids. V lost 2 bases and J 8 bases, leaving 10 bases between the germline ends. The CDR3 protein is CASSDGGSYEQFF. In nucleotides, the CDR3 is TGTGCCAGCAGTGACGGGGGTAGCTATGAGCAGTTCTTC.

This chain links TRBV6-5 with TRBJ2-7, with D possibly being TRBD2 (5 bases). Trimming removed 5 bases at V and 4 bases at J, with 15 bases between. The CDR3 is 14 amino acids. Germline-derived CDR1 and CDR2 are MNHEY and SVGAGI. Written as DNA, the CDR3 is TGTGCCAGCAGTCCAAGCGGTCCCTTATACGAGCAGTACTTC. Translation: CASSPSGPLYEQYF.

V and J are TRBV18 and TRBJ1-6; 11 bases match TRBD1. Per the germline V gene, CDR1 is KGHSH and CDR2 is LQKENI. The ends lost 5 bases at V and 10 bases at J; junction bases unmatched: 4. CDR3 length equals 14 residues. CDR3 nucleotide sequence: TGTGCCAGCTCAGCAGGGACAGGGGGATCACCCCTCCACTTT. As protein: CASSAGTGGSPLHF.

Only one count was recorded for this clonotype. This may come from a read error, since a much larger clone is one base off. This chain uses TRBV9 with TRBJ1-5, with D unresolved. CDR1 is SGDLS, CDR2 YYNGEE, per germline. V dropped 0 bases and J dropped 5 bases, with 3 bases sitting between them. This CDR3 is 12 amino acids long. CDR3 protein: CASSVGDQPQHF. The DNA of the CDR3 is TGTGCCAGCAGCGTAGGGGATCAGCCCCAGCATTTT.

CDR3 sequence reads: CASSLQGGVNTEAFF. CDR3 nucleotide sequence: TGCGCCAGCAGCTTACAGGGAGGTGTGAACACTGAAGCTTTCTTT. The rearrangement joins TRBV5-1 to TRBJ1-1; a weak D match, TRBD1 (6 bases). The CDR3 runs to 15 residues. Germline V gives CDR1 SGHRS, CDR2 YFSETQ. Trimming left V 2 bases short and J 0 bases short, with 11 bases between. Supplemented by reference TRBV5-1 and TRBJ1-1, the full variable domain reads KAGVTQTPRYLIKTRGQQVTLSCSPISGHRSVSWYQQTPGQGLQFLFEYFSETQRNKGNFPGRFSGRQFSNSRSEMNVSTLELGDSALYLCASSLQGGVNTEAFFGQGTRLTVV.

The genes are TRBV4-3 and TRBJ2-2, with D unclear. Germline V lookup: CDR1 LGHNA, CDR2 YSLEER. Trimming left V 0 bases short and J 3 bases short, with 5 bases between. The CDR3 has 14 residues. In DNA form, the CDR3 reads TGCGCCAGCAGCCAAGAGGCTTACACCGGGGAGCTGTTTTTT. This gives the protein CASSQEAYTGELFF.

The chain has TRBV6-2 or TRBV6-3 and TRBJ2-7; possible D gene TRBD1, 7 bases. There are 15 residues in the CDR3. V was shortened by 2 bases and J by 1 base, with 12 bases between the two germline ends. Germline CDR1 is MNHEY and CDR2 is SVGEGT. CDR3 nucleotide sequence: TGTGCCAGCAGTTACCGCGGGACAGAATCCTACGAGCAGTACTTC. This translates into CASSYRGTESYEQYF.